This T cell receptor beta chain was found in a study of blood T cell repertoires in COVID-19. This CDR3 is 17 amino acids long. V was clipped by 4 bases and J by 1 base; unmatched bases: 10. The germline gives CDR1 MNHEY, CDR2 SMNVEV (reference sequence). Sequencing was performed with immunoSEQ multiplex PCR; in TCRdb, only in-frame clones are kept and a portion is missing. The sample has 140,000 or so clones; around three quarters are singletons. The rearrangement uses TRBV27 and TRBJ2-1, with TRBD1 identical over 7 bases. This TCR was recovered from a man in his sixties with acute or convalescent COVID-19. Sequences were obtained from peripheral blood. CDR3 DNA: TGTGCCAGCAGTTCCGACAGGGTGAGGGGTTCCTACAATGAGCAGTTCTTC. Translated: CASSSDRVRGSYNEQFF.